This T cell receptor (beta chain) was recorded in a study of cytomegalovirus exposure and HLA in healthy donors (TCRdb year 2017). Background on the whole study: According to a later analysis, the 110 or so validation repertoires were produced on the same platform as the 666 repertoires of the first cohort. The study was designed to test whether signatures of past pathogen exposure could be identified by cataloging public T cell receptors. To predict cytomegalovirus infection status, the study brought together high-throughput TCR immunosequencing, statistical association of individual TCRs with disease status, and machine learning. In addition to the first cohort of around 670 subjects, a separate validation cohort of 100 to 150 different subjects was used.

The donors were included in the validation cohort of roughly 130 subjects, a group kept apart from the roughly 670-subject first cohort. Library creation used the immunoSEQ multiplex PCR assay. On the study's bioinformatics: A statistical classification framework was built to diagnose cytomegalovirus status from the catalog of TCR beta chain sequences. The clones in this table, taken by TCRdb from immuneACCESS, are in-frame only. Not every clone is retained; where verified, under half of the shortfall comes from an unresolved V gene, and the cause of the rest is unknown. That table gives V, J and clone size, and the DNA gave D and trimming. The table for this sample lists 300,000 to 400,000 clones; roughly 89% of them were counted only once. The top ten clones comprise over 0.75% of the sample. From the germline V gene, CDR1 is MGHRA and CDR2 is YSYEKL. Counted from cysteine to phenylalanine, this CDR3 has 15 amino acids. The entry retains the CDR3 DNA only, 45 bases that are in frame from base 1. V and J are trimmed by 5 bases and 7 bases, and the gene matches miss 9 bases of the junction.

Results the study describes overall, beyond this receptor: According to the authors, the approach could potentially be generalized to other disease states and immunological phenotypes. In a later analysis, TCRs clustered in the first cohort were found to also tend to co-occur in the roughly 130 validation repertoires, with 85% to 95% of cluster scores above 0. The validation cohort had no HLA typing available for a later analysis, so co-occurrence within that cohort was assessed over all 120 or so repertoires. Most TCR sequences were seen in very few donors, while some public TCRs were found in many individuals. A few of the identified cytomegalovirus-associated TCR beta chains were confirmed in vitro to be specific for cytomegalovirus antigens. The study gave a list of more than 150 TCR beta chains associated with cytomegalovirus. In both the original and validation cohorts, the classifier was reported to diagnose cytomegalovirus status with high specificity and sensitivity.

Of note for this clone: Which antigen it targets is not known. Per-base qualities were not stored, and no clone one base away is much larger.

The clonotype was recovered from a woman aged 18-29 years in good health and CMV-seronegative. The chain is made from TRBV4-1 and TRBJ2-3; the central 10 bases match TRBD1. The specimen was PBMCs. For the CDR3, the sequence is CASSAEGQGSNTQYF. The DNA is TGCGCCAGCAGCGCCGAGGGACAGGGGTCAAATACGCAGTATTTT.